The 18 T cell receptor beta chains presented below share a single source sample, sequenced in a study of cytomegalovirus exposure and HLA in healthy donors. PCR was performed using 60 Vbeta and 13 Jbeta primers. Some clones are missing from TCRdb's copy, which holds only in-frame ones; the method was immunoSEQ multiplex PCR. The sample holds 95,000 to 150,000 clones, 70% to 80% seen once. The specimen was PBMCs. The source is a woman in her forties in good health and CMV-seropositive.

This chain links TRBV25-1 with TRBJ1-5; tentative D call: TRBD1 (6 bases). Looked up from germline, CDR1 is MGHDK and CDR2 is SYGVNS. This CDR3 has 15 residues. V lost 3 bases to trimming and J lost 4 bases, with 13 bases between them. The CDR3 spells CASSDQGLGNQPQHF. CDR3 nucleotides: TGTGCCAGCAGTGATCAGGGGTTGGGGAATCAGCCCCAGCATTTT.

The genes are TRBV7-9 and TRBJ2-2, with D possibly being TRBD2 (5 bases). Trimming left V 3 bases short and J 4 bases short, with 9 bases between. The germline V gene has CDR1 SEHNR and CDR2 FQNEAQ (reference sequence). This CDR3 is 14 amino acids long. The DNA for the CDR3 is TGTGCCAGCAGCTTCGGCGGGCTCACCGGGGAGCTGTTTTTT. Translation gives CASSFGGLTGELFF.

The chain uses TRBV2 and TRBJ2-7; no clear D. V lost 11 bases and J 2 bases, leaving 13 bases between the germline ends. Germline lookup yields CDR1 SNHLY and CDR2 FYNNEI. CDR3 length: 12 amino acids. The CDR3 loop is CASSPGTYEQYF. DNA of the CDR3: TGTGCCTCGAGTCCAGGTACCTACGAGCAGTACTTC.

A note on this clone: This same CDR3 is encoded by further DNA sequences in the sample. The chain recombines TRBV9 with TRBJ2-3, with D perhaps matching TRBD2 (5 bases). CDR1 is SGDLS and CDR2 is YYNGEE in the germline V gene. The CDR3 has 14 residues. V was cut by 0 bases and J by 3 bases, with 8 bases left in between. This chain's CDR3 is CASSVAGSTDTQYF. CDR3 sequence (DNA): TGTGCCAGCAGCGTAGCGGGGTCAACAGATACGCAGTATTTT.

CDR3 loop: CASSVTSPTDTQYF. The CDR3 DNA reads TGTGCCAGCAGTGTGACTAGTCCCACAGATACGCAGTATTTT. The V call is TRBV6-1, the J call TRBJ2-3, with D tentatively TRBD2 (6 bases). Per the germline V gene, CDR1 is MNHNS and CDR2 is SASEGT. V was pared by 4 bases and J by 2 bases, with 10 bases between. The CDR3 has 14 amino acids.

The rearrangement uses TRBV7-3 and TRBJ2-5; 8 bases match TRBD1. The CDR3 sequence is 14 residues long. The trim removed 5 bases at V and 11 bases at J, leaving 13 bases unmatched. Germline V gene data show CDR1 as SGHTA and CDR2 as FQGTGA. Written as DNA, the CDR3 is TGTGCCAGCAGCCCAACGTCTCAGGGGGCTAGACAGTACTTC. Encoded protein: CASSPTSQGARQYF.

CDR3 loop: CASSSRGAKNIQYF. The CDR3 bases are TGTGCCAGCAGTTCCCGGGGAGCCAAAAACATTCAGTACTTC. This chain joins TRBV2 and TRBJ2-4; TRBD2 is a possible D gene (5 bases). The CDR3 length is 14 residues. The germline gives CDR1 SNHLY, CDR2 FYNNEI. V dropped 5 bases and J dropped 0 bases, with 8 bases sitting between them.

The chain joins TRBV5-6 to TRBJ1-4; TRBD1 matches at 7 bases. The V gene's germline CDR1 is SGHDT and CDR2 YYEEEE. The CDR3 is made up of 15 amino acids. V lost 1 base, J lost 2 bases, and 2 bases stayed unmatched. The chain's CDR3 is CASSLQGGTNEKLFF. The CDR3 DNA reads TGTGCCAGCAGCTTGCAAGGGGGCACTAATGAAAAACTGTTTTTT. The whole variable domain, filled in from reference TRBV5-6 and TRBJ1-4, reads DAGVTQSPTHLIKTRGQQVTLRCSPKSGHDTVSWYQQALGQGPQFIFQYYEEEERQRGNFPDRFSGHQFPNYSSELNVNALLLGDSALYLCASSLQGGTNEKLFFGSGTQLSVL.

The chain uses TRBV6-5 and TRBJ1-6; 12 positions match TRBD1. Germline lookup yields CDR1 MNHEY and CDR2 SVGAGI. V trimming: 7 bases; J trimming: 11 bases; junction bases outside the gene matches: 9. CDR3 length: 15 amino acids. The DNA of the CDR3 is TGTGCCAGCAAAGAGTTCGGGACAGGGGGCCCACCCCTCCACTTT. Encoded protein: CASKEFGTGGPPLHF.

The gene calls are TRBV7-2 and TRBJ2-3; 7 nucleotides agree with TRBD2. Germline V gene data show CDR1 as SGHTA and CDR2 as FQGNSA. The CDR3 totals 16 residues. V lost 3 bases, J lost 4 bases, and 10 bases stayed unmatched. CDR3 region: CASSFGWLSGADTQYF. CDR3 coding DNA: TGTGCCAGCAGCTTTGGGTGGTTAAGCGGGGCAGATACGCAGTATTTT.

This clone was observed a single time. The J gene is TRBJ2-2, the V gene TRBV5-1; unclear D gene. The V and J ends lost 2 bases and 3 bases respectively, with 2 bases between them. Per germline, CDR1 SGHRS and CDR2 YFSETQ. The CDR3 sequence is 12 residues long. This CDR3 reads CASSFYTGELFF. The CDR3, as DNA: TGCGCCAGCAGCTTCTACACCGGGGAGCTGTTTTTT.

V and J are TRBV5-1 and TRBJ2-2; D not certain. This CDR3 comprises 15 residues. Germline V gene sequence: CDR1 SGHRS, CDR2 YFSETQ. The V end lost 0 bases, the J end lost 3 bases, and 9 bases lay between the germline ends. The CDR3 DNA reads TGCGCCAGCAGCTTGGGGCTAGGAGACACCGGGGAGCTGTTTTTT. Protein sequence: CASSLGLGDTGELFF.

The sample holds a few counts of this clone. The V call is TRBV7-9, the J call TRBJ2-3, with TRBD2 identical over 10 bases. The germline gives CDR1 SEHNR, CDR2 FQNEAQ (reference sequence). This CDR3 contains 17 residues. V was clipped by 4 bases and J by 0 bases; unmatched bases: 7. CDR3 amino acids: CASSSRVAGGSTDTQYF. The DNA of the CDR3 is TGTGCCAGCAGCTCCCGGGTAGCGGGGGGTAGCACAGATACGCAGTATTTT.

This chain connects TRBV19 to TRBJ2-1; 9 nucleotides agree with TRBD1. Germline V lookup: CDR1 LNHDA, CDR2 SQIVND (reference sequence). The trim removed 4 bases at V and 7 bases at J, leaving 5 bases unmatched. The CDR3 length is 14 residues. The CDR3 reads CASSKQGAINEQFF. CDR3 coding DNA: TGTGCCAGTAGTAAACAGGGGGCGATTAATGAGCAGTTCTTC.

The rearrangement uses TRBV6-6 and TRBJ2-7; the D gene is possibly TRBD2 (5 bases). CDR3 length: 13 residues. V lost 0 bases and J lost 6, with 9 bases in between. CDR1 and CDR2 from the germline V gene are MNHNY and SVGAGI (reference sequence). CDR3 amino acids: CASSYSGVGEQYF. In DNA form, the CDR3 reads TGTGCCAGCAGTTACTCGGGAGTTGGCGAGCAGTACTTC.

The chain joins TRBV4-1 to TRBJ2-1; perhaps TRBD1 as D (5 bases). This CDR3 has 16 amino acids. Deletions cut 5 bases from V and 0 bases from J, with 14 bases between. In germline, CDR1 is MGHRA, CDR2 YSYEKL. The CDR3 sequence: CASSSVAGLSYNEQFF. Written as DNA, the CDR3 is TGCGCCAGCAGCTCTGTGGCAGGGCTCTCCTACAATGAGCAGTTCTTC.

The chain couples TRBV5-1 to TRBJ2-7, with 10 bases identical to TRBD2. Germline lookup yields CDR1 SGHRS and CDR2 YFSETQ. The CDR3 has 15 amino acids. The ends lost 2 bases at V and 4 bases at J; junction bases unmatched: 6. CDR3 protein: CASSFSSGSQYEQYF. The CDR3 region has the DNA TGCGCCAGCAGCTTTTCTAGCGGGAGCCAATACGAGCAGTACTTC.

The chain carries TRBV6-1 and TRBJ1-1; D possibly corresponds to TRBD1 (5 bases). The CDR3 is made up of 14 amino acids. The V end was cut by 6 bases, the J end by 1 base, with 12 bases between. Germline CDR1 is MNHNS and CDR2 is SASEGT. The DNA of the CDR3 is TGTGCCAGCAGCCCGCGACAGACGAACACTGAAGCTTTCTTT. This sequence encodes CASSPRQTNTEAFF.